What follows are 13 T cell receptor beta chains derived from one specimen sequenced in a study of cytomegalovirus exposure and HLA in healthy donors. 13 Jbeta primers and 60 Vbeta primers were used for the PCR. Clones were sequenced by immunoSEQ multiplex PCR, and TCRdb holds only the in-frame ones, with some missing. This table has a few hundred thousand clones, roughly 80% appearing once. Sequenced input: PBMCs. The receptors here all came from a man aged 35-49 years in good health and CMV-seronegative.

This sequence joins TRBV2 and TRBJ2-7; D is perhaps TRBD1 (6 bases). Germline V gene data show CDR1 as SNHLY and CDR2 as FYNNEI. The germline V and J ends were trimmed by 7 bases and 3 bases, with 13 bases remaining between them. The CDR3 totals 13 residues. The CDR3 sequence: CASTRETGYEQYF. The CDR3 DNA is TGTGCCAGCACCAGGGAGACAGGCTACGAGCAGTACTTC.

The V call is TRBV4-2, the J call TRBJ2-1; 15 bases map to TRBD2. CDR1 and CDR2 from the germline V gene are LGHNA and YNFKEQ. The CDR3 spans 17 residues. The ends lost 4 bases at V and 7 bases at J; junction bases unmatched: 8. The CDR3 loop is CASSPGLAGGLWNEQFF. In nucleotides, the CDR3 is TGTGCCAGCAGCCCAGGACTAGCGGGGGGGCTATGGAATGAGCAGTTCTTC.

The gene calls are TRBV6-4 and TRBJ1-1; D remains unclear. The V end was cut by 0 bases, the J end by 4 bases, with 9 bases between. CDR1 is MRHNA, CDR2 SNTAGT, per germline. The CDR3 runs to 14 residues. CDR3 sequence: CASSDSPEGTEAFF. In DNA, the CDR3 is TGTGCCAGCAGTGACTCTCCCGAGGGCACTGAAGCTTTCTTT.

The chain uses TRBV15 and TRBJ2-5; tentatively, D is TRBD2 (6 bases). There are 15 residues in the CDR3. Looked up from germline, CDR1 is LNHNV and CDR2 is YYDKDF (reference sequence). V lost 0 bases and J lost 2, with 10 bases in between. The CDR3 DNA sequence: TGTGCCACCAGCAGAGATTCAGGACTACAAGAGACCCAGTACTTC. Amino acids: CATSRDSGLQETQYF.

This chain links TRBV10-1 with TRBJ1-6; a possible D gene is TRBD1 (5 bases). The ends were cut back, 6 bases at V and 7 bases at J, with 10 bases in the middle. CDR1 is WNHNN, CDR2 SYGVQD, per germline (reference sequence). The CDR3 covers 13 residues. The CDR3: CASRAGWNSPLHF. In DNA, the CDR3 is TGCGCCAGCAGGGCAGGGTGGAATTCACCCCTCCACTTT.

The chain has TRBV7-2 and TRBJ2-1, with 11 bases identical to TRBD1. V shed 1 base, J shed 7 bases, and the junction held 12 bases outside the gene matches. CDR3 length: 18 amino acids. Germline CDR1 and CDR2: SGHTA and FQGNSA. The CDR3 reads CASSLDWGWTGGLNEQFF. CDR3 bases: TGTGCCAGCAGCTTAGATTGGGGCTGGACAGGGGGCTTAAATGAGCAGTTCTTC.

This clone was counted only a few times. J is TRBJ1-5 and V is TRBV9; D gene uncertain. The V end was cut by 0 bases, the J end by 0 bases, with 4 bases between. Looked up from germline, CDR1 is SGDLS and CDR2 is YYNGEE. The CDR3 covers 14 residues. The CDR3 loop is CASSVGASNQPQHF. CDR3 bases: TGTGCCAGCAGCGTAGGCGCTAGCAATCAGCCCCAGCATTTT.

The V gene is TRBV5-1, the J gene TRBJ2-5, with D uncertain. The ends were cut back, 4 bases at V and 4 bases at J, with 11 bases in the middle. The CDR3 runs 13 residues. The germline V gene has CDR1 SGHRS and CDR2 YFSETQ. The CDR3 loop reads CASSPSFGETQYF. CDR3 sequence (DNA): TGCGCCAGCAGCCCCTCCTTCGGAGAGACCCAGTACTTC.

The CDR3 spells CASLRRFRDTGELFF. CDR3 coding DNA: TGTGCCAGCTTGAGACGATTCCGGGACACCGGGGAGCTGTTTTTT. This rearrangement joins TRBV6-5 to TRBJ2-2, with D unresolved. Germline CDR1 reads MNHEY; CDR2 reads SVGAGI. The CDR3 consists of 15 residues. V dropped 8 bases and J dropped 3 bases, with 16 bases sitting between them.

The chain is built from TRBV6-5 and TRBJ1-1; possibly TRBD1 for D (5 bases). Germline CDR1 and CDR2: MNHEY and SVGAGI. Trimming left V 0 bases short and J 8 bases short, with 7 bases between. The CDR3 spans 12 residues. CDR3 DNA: TGTGCCAGCAGTTACTCGGGGGGGGAAGCTTTCTTT. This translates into CASSYSGGEAFF.

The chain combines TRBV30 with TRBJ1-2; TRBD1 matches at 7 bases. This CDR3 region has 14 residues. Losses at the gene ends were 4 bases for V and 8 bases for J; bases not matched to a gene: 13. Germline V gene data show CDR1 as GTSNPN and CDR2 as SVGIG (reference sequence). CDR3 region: CAWTSLGGANGYTF. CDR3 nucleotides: TGTGCCTGGACGAGTCTAGGGGGCGCGAACGGCTACACCTTC.

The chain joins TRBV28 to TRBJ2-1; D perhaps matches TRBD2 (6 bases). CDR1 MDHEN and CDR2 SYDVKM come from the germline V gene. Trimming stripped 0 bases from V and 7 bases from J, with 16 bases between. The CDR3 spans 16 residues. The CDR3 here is CASSLWGGGVGNEQFF. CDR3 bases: TGTGCCAGCAGTTTATGGGGTGGAGGGGTAGGGAATGAGCAGTTCTTC.

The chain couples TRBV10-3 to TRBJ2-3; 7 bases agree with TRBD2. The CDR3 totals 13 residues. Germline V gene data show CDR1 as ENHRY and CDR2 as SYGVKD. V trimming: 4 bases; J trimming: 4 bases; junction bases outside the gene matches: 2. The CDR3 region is CAISGRGADTQYF. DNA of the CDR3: TGTGCCATCAGTGGACGGGGGGCAGATACGCAGTATTTT.